What follows describes a single T cell receptor beta chain. This specimen belongs to a study of blood T cell repertoires in COVID-19. Study background: The samples span acute and convalescent COVID-19 from the United States, Italy and Spain. Sample material is recorded as cDNA or gDNA derived from T cells, B-cell-depleted T cells, or PBMCs.

Germline V gene data show CDR1 as SGHAT and CDR2 as FQNNGV. The CDR3 spans 14 residues. Trimming shortened V by 0 bases and J by 8 bases, and 11 bases separated the two germline ends. Methods used by the authors: Cell counts per sample came from amplifying reference gene primers. Measured with immunoSEQ multiplex PCR; TCRdb has only the in-frame clones, and not every one. V, J and clone size were drawn from that table, and D and trimming were deduced from the DNA. The table shows 150,000 or so clones, with around three quarters occurring only once. The sequence was obtained from a man older than 75 with acute or convalescent COVID-19. This sequence joins TRBV11-2 and TRBJ2-4; D not certain. Sequences were obtained from peripheral blood. The CDR3 DNA is TGTGCCAGCAGCTTAGATTCGGAGAGGCACATTCAGTACTTC. The encoded protein is CASSLDSERHIQYF.